One sample yielded the 16 T cell receptor beta chains listed below, sequenced in a study of early T cells in non-severe SARS-CoV-2 infection. TCRdb fed the 5' RACE reads into MiXCR, producing one record per CDR3 protein. Of about 110,000 distinct CDR3 sequences listed, 9% to 13% are singletons. Sequencing input: whole blood. All receptors derive from an adult who was a healthcare worker with PCR-confirmed SARS-CoV-2 infection or an uninfected control (not recorded which).

The chain has TRBV2 and TRBJ2-1; D is possibly TRBD1 or TRBD2 (5 bases each). This CDR3 region has 14 residues. V lost 6 bases, J lost 2 bases, and 11 bases lay in between. Germline CDR1 reads SNHLY; CDR2 reads FYNNEI. The chain's CDR3 is CASRAGAPYNEQFF. CDR3 nucleotide sequence: TGTGCCAGCAGGGCCGGGGCCCCCTACAATGAGCAGTTCTTC.

The chain couples TRBV9 to TRBJ1-5, with D tentatively TRBD1 (5 bases). Between the trimmed V and J ends, which lost 0 bases and 6 bases, there was a span of 7 bases. Germline V gene sequence: CDR1 SGDLS, CDR2 YYNGEE. This CDR3 has 13 residues. The CDR3, as DNA: TGTGCCAGCAGCGTAGGAGGGACTCAGCCCCAGCATTTT. Protein product: CASSVGGTQPQHF.

This clonotype turned up a few times. J is TRBJ1-6 and V is TRBV7-9; D perhaps matches TRBD1 (6 bases). CDR3 length equals 15 residues. Germline V gene lookup returns CDR1 SEHNR and CDR2 FQNEAQ (reference sequence). Trimming stripped 2 bases from V and 5 bases from J, with 10 bases between. The CDR3 sequence: CASSLTEGDNSPLHF. CDR3 bases: TGTGCCAGCAGCTTAACCGAGGGGGATAATTCACCCCTCCACTTT.

This clonotype was seen a handful of times. V and J are TRBV4-2 and TRBJ2-2; 15 bases align to TRBD2. The germline V gene encodes CDR1 LGHNA and CDR2 YNFKEQ. The CDR3 is 16 amino acids. The V and J ends lost 4 bases and 7 bases, in that order; junction bases with no gene match: 4. This CDR3 is CASSRGLAGGFGELFF. CDR3 in DNA: TGTGCCAGCAGCCGAGGACTAGCGGGAGGGTTCGGGGAGCTGTTTTTT.

This clonotype turned up a few times. The chain uses TRBV7-9 and TRBJ1-2; 8 nucleotides line up with TRBD1. The trim removed 1 base at V and 4 bases at J, leaving 2 bases unmatched. Germline lookup yields CDR1 SEHNR and CDR2 FQNEAQ (reference sequence). The CDR3 spans 14 residues. The CDR3 loop reads CASSLGTGTYGYTF. CDR3 DNA sequence: TGTGCCAGCAGCTTAGGGACAGGGACCTATGGCTACACCTTC. Supplemented by reference TRBV7-9 and TRBJ1-2, the full variable domain reads DTGVSQNPRHKITKRGQNVTFRCDPISEHNRLYWYRQTLGQGPEFLTYFQNEAQLEKSRLLSDRFSAERPKGSFSTLEIQRTEQGDSAMYLCASSLGTGTYGYTFGSGTRLTVV.

This chain joins TRBV7-6 and TRBJ2-3; D is unclear. The ends were cut back, 5 bases at V and 2 bases at J, with 8 bases in the middle. The germline CDR1 and CDR2 sequences are SGHVS and FNYEAQ. This CDR3 has 13 amino acids. CDR3 residues: CASSQDPTDTQYF. The CDR3, as DNA: TGTGCCAGCAGCCAGGACCCCACAGATACGCAGTATTTT.

The rearrangement uses TRBV30 and TRBJ1-1, with a possible D match to TRBD1 (6 bases). The CDR3 spans 13 residues. With 1 base removed from V and 4 bases from J, the gap between germline ends came to 10 bases. Germline values: CDR1 GTSNPN, CDR2 SVGIG (reference sequence). The CDR3 sequence: CAWSAGAFTEAFF. Written as DNA, the CDR3 is TGTGCCTGGAGTGCGGGGGCATTCACTGAAGCTTTCTTT.

This clonotype has a handful of counts. The chain combines TRBV5-6 with TRBJ1-1, with D possibly being TRBD1 (5 bases). CDR1 is SGHDT and CDR2 is YYEEEE in the germline V gene. The CDR3 loop spans 16 amino acids. V lost 4 bases, J lost 2 bases, and 18 bases lay in between. The CDR3 protein is CASSPLGDYRNTEAFF. The CDR3 DNA reads TGTGCCAGCAGCCCCTTGGGGGATTATCGTAACACTGAAGCTTTCTTT.

At least ten counts were recorded for this clonotype. The chain employs TRBV27 and TRBJ2-2; TRBD1 agrees at 8 bases. Germline V gene sequence: CDR1 MNHEY, CDR2 SMNVEV (reference sequence). Losses at the gene ends were 5 bases for V and 3 bases for J; bases not matched to a gene: 8. The CDR3 consists of 16 residues. The chain's CDR3 is CASSPVTGVDTGELFF. CDR3 coding DNA: TGTGCCAGCAGTCCAGTGACAGGGGTGGACACCGGGGAGCTGTTTTTT.

This clonotype has only a few counts. V and J are TRBV7-3 and TRBJ1-1; maybe TRBD1 (6 bases). Between the trimmed V and J ends, which lost 1 base and 9 bases, there was a span of 12 bases. CDR3 size: 13 residues. Germline CDR1 reads SGHTA; CDR2 reads FQGTGA. CDR3 residues: CASSLNPGVKAFF. DNA for the CDR3: TGTGCCAGCAGCTTAAATCCAGGGGTTAAAGCTTTCTTT.

The rearrangement links TRBV24-1 to TRBJ1-1; TRBD1 matches 7 bases. Unmatched junction bases numbered 10, after V lost 6 bases and J lost 4 bases. Germline assignment: CDR1 KGHDR and CDR2 SFDVKD. This CDR3 comprises 15 residues. The CDR3 DNA reads as TGTGCCACCAGTAGTTCCGGGACAGCTGGCACTGAAGCTTTCTTT. Protein: CATSSSGTAGTEAFF.

This chain connects TRBV2 to TRBJ1-1, with TRBD1 as a possible D gene (6 bases). With 10 bases removed from V and 0 bases from J, the gap between germline ends came to 12 bases. CDR3 length equals 13 residues. Germline CDR1 is SNHLY and CDR2 is FYNNEI. The CDR3 DNA follows: TGTGCCACCAACAGGGAACTGAACACTGAAGCTTTCTTT. It encodes CATNRELNTEAFF.

This clonotype was picked up a small number of times. J is TRBJ2-2 and V is TRBV24-1, with D perhaps matching TRBD1 (6 bases). V was pared by 9 bases and J by 7 bases, with 17 bases between. Germline CDR1 KGHDR, CDR2 SFDVKD. CDR3 length equals 14 residues. The DNA for the CDR3 is TGTGCCACCCGGGCAGGGGATTTAGTCGGGGAGCTGTTTTTT. Its protein is CATRAGDLVGELFF.

The table lists this clonotype with a few counts. The rearrangement joins TRBV11-3 to TRBJ2-3; possibly TRBD1 for D (6 bases). Germline CDR1 reads SGHNT; CDR2 reads YENEEA. The CDR3 is 15 residues long. V was clipped by 4 bases and J by 1 base, with 12 bases between them. In DNA, the CDR3 is TGTGCCAGCAGCTGGGACACCCATCGCACAGATACGCAGTATTTT. Protein: CASSWDTHRTDTQYF.

This clonotype was counted only a few times. This rearrangement joins TRBV20-1 to TRBJ2-7; 8 nucleotides match TRBD1. This CDR3 has 12 amino acids. Germline CDR1 reads DFQATT; CDR2 reads SNEGSKA (reference sequence). The V gene end was trimmed by 5 bases and the J gene end by 6 bases; junction bases not matched to a gene: 6. CDR3 region: CSALRGLGEQYF. In DNA form, the CDR3 reads TGCAGTGCTCTCAGGGGGCTGGGCGAGCAGTACTTC.

This rearrangement joins TRBV11-2 to TRBJ1-5; D is ambiguous. Trimming shortened V by 7 bases and J by 7 bases, and 23 bases separated the two germline ends. The CDR3 runs to 16 residues. Germline assignment: CDR1 SGHAT and CDR2 FQNNGV. The CDR3 DNA reads as TGTGCCAGCACCGAACTAGGCCGCCGGGAGGAGCAGCCCCAGCATTTT. This sequence encodes CASTELGRREEQPQHF.